These T cell receptor beta chains were read from a single sample in a study of blood T cells in healthy people across ages. TCRdb independently ran MiXCR on the 5' RACE reads; one entry per CDR3 protein. This table holds around 1,800,000 distinct CDR3 sequences, about 39% found once. Sequencing was performed on blood. The receptor source for this set is a human donor in good health. Both conserved end residues are part of each CDR3. A D gene is named only where the DNA matches it firmly. Only some rows state a clone size, as once, few, many or a class for expanded clones.

len: 14; abundance: many; j_gene: TRBJ1-2; v_gene: TRBV5-1; d_gene: TRBD1; CDR3aa: CASSSQTGTGGYTF; CDR3nt: TGCGCCAGCAGCTCGCAGACAGGGACGGGGGGCTACACCTTC
len: 15; abundance: .; j_gene: TRBJ2-5; v_gene: TRBV7-3; d_gene: .; CDR3aa: CASSSGLGSQETQYF; CDR3nt: TGTGCCAGCAGCTCCGGTTTGGGGAGTCAAGAGACCCAGTACTTC
len: 16; abundance: few; j_gene: TRBJ2-7; v_gene: TRBV10-3; d_gene: .; CDR3aa: CAISRNTRAGVYEQYF; CDR3nt: TGTGCCATCAGCCGTAATACACGGGCAGGGGTCTACGAGCAGTACTTC
len: 14; abundance: .; j_gene: TRBJ2-7; v_gene: TRBV5-1; d_gene: .; CDR3aa: CASSLELAASEQYF; CDR3nt: TGCGCCAGCAGCTTGGAACTAGCAGCATCCGAGCAGTACTTC
len: 15; abundance: few; j_gene: TRBJ2-3; v_gene: TRBV7-2; d_gene: .; CDR3aa: CASTRGSTFTDTQYF; CDR3nt: TGTGCCAGCACAAGGGGCTCCACTTTCACAGATACGCAGTATTTT
len: 13; abundance: .; j_gene: TRBJ1-2; v_gene: TRBV7-2; d_gene: .; CDR3aa: CASSFTASYGYTF; CDR3nt: TGTGCCAGCAGCTTCACAGCGTCCTATGGCTACACCTTC
len: 15; abundance: few; j_gene: TRBJ2-3; v_gene: TRBV7-2; d_gene: .; CDR3aa: CASSFFGGIADTQYF; CDR3nt: TGTGCCAGCAGCTTCTTTGGGGGCATCGCAGATACGCAGTATTTT
len: 14; abundance: .; j_gene: TRBJ2-3; v_gene: TRBV6-6; d_gene: .; CDR3aa: CASRITGFADTQYF; CDR3nt: TGTGCCAGCAGGATCACAGGGTTCGCAGATACGCAGTATTTT
len: 13; abundance: many; j_gene: TRBJ1-1; v_gene: TRBV5-5; d_gene: .; CDR3aa: CASSLWQNTEAFF; CDR3nt: TGTGCCAGCAGCTTGTGGCAGAACACTGAAGCTTTCTTT
len: 17; abundance: .; j_gene: TRBJ2-7; v_gene: TRBV6-6; d_gene: .; CDR3aa: CASSPPRRGTIVDEQYF; CDR3nt: TGTGCCAGCAGTCCCCCGCGAAGGGGGACTATTGTCGACGAGCAGTACTTC
len: 21; abundance: .; j_gene: TRBJ2-7; v_gene: TRBV15; d_gene: .; CDR3aa: CATSRDRRGAGFTDSPYEQYF; CDR3nt: TGTGCCACCAGCAGAGATCGTAGGGGGGCAGGCTTCACGGATAGCCCCTACGAGCAGTACTTC
len: 13; abundance: .; j_gene: TRBJ2-2; v_gene: TRBV6-2/TRBV6-3; d_gene: .; CDR3aa: CASSHRDPGELFF; CDR3nt: TGTGCCAGCAGCCACAGGGACCCCGGGGAACTGTTTTTT
len: 17; abundance: .; j_gene: TRBJ2-3; v_gene: TRBV7-2; d_gene: .; CDR3aa: CASSPLQGSQDTDTQYF; CDR3nt: TGTGCCAGCAGCCCTCTACAGGGTTCACAGGACACAGATACGCAGTATTTT
len: 16; abundance: once; j_gene: TRBJ2-2; v_gene: TRBV24-1; d_gene: TRBD1; CDR3aa: CATSDRQGALIGELFF; CDR3nt: TGTGCCACCAGTGATAGACAGGGGGCGCTTATCGGGGAGCTGTTTTTT
len: 18; abundance: .; j_gene: TRBJ1-2; v_gene: TRBV2; d_gene: .; CDR3aa: CASEPMIADTGIDYGYTF; CDR3nt: TGTGCCAGCGAGCCCATGATTGCCGACACAGGGATTGACTATGGCTACACCTTC
len: 17; abundance: many; j_gene: TRBJ2-7; v_gene: TRBV10-3; d_gene: TRBD1; CDR3aa: CAISESLTGGLAYEQYF; CDR3nt: TGTGCCATCAGTGAGTCACTGACAGGGGGCCTAGCCTACGAGCAGTACTTC
len: 14; abundance: .; j_gene: TRBJ1-2; v_gene: TRBV28; d_gene: TRBD1; CDR3aa: CASSRTDRAYGYTF; CDR3nt: TGTGCCAGCAGCCGGACCGACAGGGCCTATGGCTACACCTTC
len: 16; abundance: .; j_gene: TRBJ1-4; v_gene: TRBV7-9; d_gene: .; CDR3aa: CASSLELDSPNEKLFF; CDR3nt: TGTGCCAGCAGCTTAGAACTGGACAGCCCTAATGAAAAACTGTTTTTT
len: 18; abundance: few; j_gene: TRBJ2-1; v_gene: TRBV11-1; d_gene: .; CDR3aa: CASSSPASGESSWNEQFF; CDR3nt: TGTGCCAGCAGCTCACCCGCGTCAGGGGAATCTTCGTGGAATGAGCAGTTCTTC
len: 14; abundance: .; j_gene: TRBJ1-4; v_gene: TRBV7-9; d_gene: TRBD1; CDR3aa: CASRRGLKNEKLFF; CDR3nt: TGTGCCAGTCGGAGGGGGCTAAAAAATGAAAAACTGTTTTTT
len: 11; abundance: .; j_gene: TRBJ1-2; v_gene: TRBV19; d_gene: .; CDR3aa: CASWALDGYTF; CDR3nt: TGTGCCAGTTGGGCCCTTGATGGCTACACCTTC
len: 16; abundance: .; j_gene: TRBJ2-3; v_gene: TRBV7-2; d_gene: TRBD1; CDR3aa: CASSPRMTGGKDTQYF; CDR3nt: TGTGCCAGCAGCCCAAGGATGACAGGGGGTAAAGATACGCAGTATTTT
len: 15; abundance: few; j_gene: TRBJ1-2; v_gene: TRBV29-1; d_gene: TRBD1; CDR3aa: CSTQTTGVNSYGYTF; CDR3nt: TGCAGCACCCAAACGACAGGGGTTAATAGCTATGGCTACACCTTC
len: 14; abundance: many; j_gene: TRBJ1-4; v_gene: TRBV18; d_gene: .; CDR3aa: CASSPVSTGEKLFF; CDR3nt: TGTGCCAGCTCACCAGTTTCGACGGGAGAAAAACTGTTTTTT
len: 12; abundance: .; j_gene: TRBJ1-1; v_gene: TRBV29-1; d_gene: .; CDR3aa: CSVRHWNTEAFF; CDR3nt: TGCAGCGTCCGACACTGGAACACTGAAGCTTTCTTT
len: 17; abundance: .; j_gene: TRBJ2-7; v_gene: TRBV29-1; d_gene: TRBD1; CDR3aa: CSVSAWDRERTSYEQYF; CDR3nt: TGCAGCGTTAGTGCCTGGGACAGGGAACGGACTAGCTACGAGCAGTACTTC
len: 17; abundance: .; j_gene: TRBJ2-5; v_gene: TRBV12-5; d_gene: .; CDR3aa: CASGRISGRGLRETQYF; CDR3nt: TGTGCTAGTGGCCGTATAAGCGGCAGGGGATTAAGAGAGACCCAGTACTTC
len: 15; abundance: .; j_gene: TRBJ2-7; v_gene: TRBV5-6; d_gene: .; CDR3aa: CASSLGGGNPYEQYF; CDR3nt: TGTGCCAGCAGCTTGGGGGGCGGGAATCCCTACGAGCAGTACTTC
len: 15; abundance: few; j_gene: TRBJ2-3; v_gene: TRBV20-1; d_gene: TRBD2; CDR3aa: CSADRLATGTDTQYF; CDR3nt: TGCAGTGCGGATAGACTAGCAACGGGCACAGATACGCAGTATTTT
len: 11; abundance: .; j_gene: TRBJ2-7; v_gene: TRBV19; d_gene: .; CDR3aa: CATQLAYEQYF; CDR3nt: TGTGCCACCCAGCTCGCCTACGAGCAGTACTTC
len: 18; abundance: few; j_gene: TRBJ2-3; v_gene: TRBV6-2/TRBV6-3; d_gene: TRBD2; CDR3aa: CASSASMKSGGVTDTQYF; CDR3nt: TGTGCCAGCAGCGCATCGATGAAGAGCGGGGGGGTGACAGATACGCAGTATTTT
len: 15; abundance: .; j_gene: TRBJ2-7; v_gene: TRBV4-2; d_gene: .; CDR3aa: CASSHLEGGAYEQYF; CDR3nt: TGTGCCAGCAGCCACCTTGAGGGGGGGGCTTACGAGCAGTACTTC
len: 14; abundance: few; j_gene: TRBJ2-5; v_gene: TRBV7-9; d_gene: .; CDR3aa: CASTKGGTQETQYF; CDR3nt: TGTGCCAGCACCAAAGGAGGGACCCAAGAGACCCAGTACTTC
len: 15; abundance: few; j_gene: TRBJ1-1; v_gene: TRBV12-3/TRBV12-4; d_gene: TRBD1; CDR3aa: CASSIRTGRATEAFF; CDR3nt: TGTGCCAGCAGTATCAGGACAGGGAGGGCCACTGAAGCTTTCTTT
len: 15; abundance: few; j_gene: TRBJ2-1; v_gene: TRBV20-1; d_gene: TRBD2; CDR3aa: CSARSGTSFLNEQFF; CDR3nt: TGCAGTGCTAGAAGCGGGACTAGCTTTCTTAATGAGCAGTTCTTC
len: 15; abundance: .; j_gene: TRBJ1-2; v_gene: TRBV5-5; d_gene: .; CDR3aa: CASSSQTQALYGYTF; CDR3nt: TGTGCCAGCAGCTCACAGACCCAGGCGCTTTATGGCTACACCTTC
len: 12; abundance: .; j_gene: TRBJ2-6; v_gene: TRBV7-9; d_gene: .; CDR3aa: CASGDGANVLTF; CDR3nt: TGTGCCAGCGGAGATGGGGCCAACGTCCTGACTTTC
len: 13; abundance: few; j_gene: TRBJ2-7; v_gene: TRBV10-3; d_gene: .; CDR3aa: CAISNLQGYEQYF; CDR3nt: TGTGCCATCAGTAACCTACAGGGCTACGAGCAGTACTTC
len: 16; abundance: few; j_gene: TRBJ2-1; v_gene: TRBV5-1; d_gene: TRBD2; CDR3aa: CASSSDAGGPDNEQFF; CDR3nt: TGCGCCAGCAGCTCAGACGCGGGGGGGCCGGACAATGAGCAGTTCTTC
len: 13; abundance: once; j_gene: TRBJ2-7; v_gene: TRBV7-8; d_gene: .; CDR3aa: CTSAWDKTYEQYF; CDR3nt: TGTACCAGCGCCTGGGACAAGACCTACGAGCAGTACTTC
len: 14; abundance: .; j_gene: TRBJ1-1; v_gene: TRBV4-3; d_gene: .; CDR3aa: CASSQAKLHGEAFF; CDR3nt: TGCGCCAGCAGCCAAGCCAAATTACACGGTGAAGCTTTCTTT
len: 15; abundance: .; j_gene: TRBJ2-3; v_gene: TRBV20-1; d_gene: .; CDR3aa: CNARDRTSSTDTQYF; CDR3nt: TGCAATGCTAGAGATAGGACAAGCAGCACAGATACGCAGTATTTT
len: 13; abundance: few; j_gene: TRBJ1-1; v_gene: TRBV7-2; d_gene: .; CDR3aa: CASSFGEGTEAFF; CDR3nt: TGTGCCAGCAGCTTCGGGGAGGGCACTGAAGCTTTCTTT
len: 15; abundance: .; j_gene: TRBJ1-4; v_gene: TRBV9; d_gene: TRBD1; CDR3aa: CASSVGDRYNERLFF; CDR3nt: TGTGCCAGCAGCGTAGGGGACAGATATAATGAAAGACTGTTTTTT
len: 15; abundance: .; j_gene: TRBJ1-2; v_gene: TRBV20-1; d_gene: .; CDR3aa: CSARDFRGSPVGYTF; CDR3nt: TGCAGTGCTAGAGATTTCAGGGGCAGTCCGGTTGGCTACACCTTC
len: 15; abundance: few; j_gene: TRBJ1-2; v_gene: TRBV6-5; d_gene: TRBD1; CDR3aa: CASSPWADRGYGYTF; CDR3nt: TGTGCCAGCAGCCCCTGGGCGGACAGGGGCTATGGCTACACCTTC
len: 16; abundance: few; j_gene: TRBJ2-7; v_gene: TRBV15; d_gene: .; CDR3aa: CATSRGSTASSYEQYF; CDR3nt: TGTGCCACCAGCAGAGGTTCTACGGCCAGCTCCTACGAGCAGTACTTC